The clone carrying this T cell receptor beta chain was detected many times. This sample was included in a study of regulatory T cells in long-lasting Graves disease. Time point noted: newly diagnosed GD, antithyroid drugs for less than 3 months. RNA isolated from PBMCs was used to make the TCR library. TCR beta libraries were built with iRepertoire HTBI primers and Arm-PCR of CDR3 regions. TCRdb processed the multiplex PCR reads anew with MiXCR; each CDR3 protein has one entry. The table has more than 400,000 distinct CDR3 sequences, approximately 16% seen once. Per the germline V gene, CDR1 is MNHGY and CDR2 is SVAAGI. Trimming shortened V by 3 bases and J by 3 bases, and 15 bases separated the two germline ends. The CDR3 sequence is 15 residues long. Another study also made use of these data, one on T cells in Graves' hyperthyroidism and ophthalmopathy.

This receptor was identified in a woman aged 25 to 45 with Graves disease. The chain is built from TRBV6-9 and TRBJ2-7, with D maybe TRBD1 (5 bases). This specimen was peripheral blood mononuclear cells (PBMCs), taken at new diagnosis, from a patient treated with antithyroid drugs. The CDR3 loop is CASSYPARADYEQYF. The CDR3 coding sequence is TGTGCCAGCAGTTACCCGGCCAGGGCCGACTACGAGCAGTACTTC.